This TCR beta chain was sequenced during a study of ipilimumab plus nivolumab after autologous stem cell transplantation. About the research overall: Typical patient got a handful of ipilimumab doses and seven to nine nivolumab doses (median). The myeloma cohort included high-risk transplant-naive patients and patients relapsing within 3 years of a first autologous transplant.

This clone was observed a single time. Starting 14 to 28 days after autologous transplant, ipilimumab 1 mg/kg was given. Patients received nivolumab 3 mg/kg at weeks 1, 4, 7, 10, then fortnightly to week 26. Profiling relied on immunoSEQ multiplex PCR, and the TCRdb table lists in-frame clones only, not all of them. The sample has about 40,000 clones; over 90% are singletons. Germline assignment: CDR1 LNHNV and CDR2 YYDKDF (reference sequence). Trimming cost V 0 bases and J 7 bases, with 7 bases left between them. There are 14 residues in the CDR3. The source material was PBMCs, sampled in a trial of ipilimumab plus nivolumab as post-transplant consolidation. The chain combines TRBV15 with TRBJ1-6, with no clear D. The clonotype was recovered from a male donor with multiple myeloma. The CDR3 region has the DNA TGTGCCACCAGCAGAGAGAGCCAAAATTCACCCCTCCACTTT. Translating gives CATSRESQNSPLHF. Looking up the rest from reference TRBV15 and TRBJ1-6 gives the full variable domain: DAMVIQNPRYQVTQFGKPVTLSCSQTLNHNVMYWYQQKSSQAPKLLFHYYDKDFNNEADTPDNFQSRRPNTSFCFLDIRSPGLGDTAMYLCATSRESQNSPLHFGNGTRLTVT.